The 26 T cell receptor beta chains reported below all come from one sample, sequenced in a study of blood T cell repertoires in COVID-19 (dated by TCRdb to the early 2020s). Library preparation was by the immunoSEQ multiplex PCR assay. As stored in TCRdb, this immuneACCESS dataset retains in-frame rearrangements with V and J assigned. A fraction of the clones does not appear; measured against another copy, unresolved V genes explain less than half of the discrepancy, and the remainder lacks a known reason. The sample records 250,000 to 350,000 clones, about 90% of which are singletons. The ten largest clonotypes hold approximately 2.4% of the sample. Sequencing input: peripheral blood. These receptors originate from a man between 18 and 35 years old with active or convalescent COVID-19.

This chain joins TRBV5-6 and TRBJ2-1; 9 bases line up with TRBD2. The germline V gene has CDR1 SGHDT and CDR2 YYEEEE. The CDR3 extends over 16 amino acids. Trimming removed 1 base from V and 5 bases from J; junction bases left unmatched: 7. The DNA for the CDR3 is TGTGCCAGCAGCTTGCCGACTAGCGGACCAAACAATGAGCAGTTCTTC. Amino acid sequence: CASSLPTSGPNNEQFF.

The chain links TRBV5-1 to TRBJ1-3, with 8 positions matching TRBD1. The CDR3 length is 16 residues. Germline V gene sequence: CDR1 SGHRS, CDR2 YFSETQ. The J segment lost 0 bases and the V segment lost 0 bases, leaving 2 bases of the junction unmatched. The CDR3 DNA reads TGCGCCAGCAGCTTGGCCGGGACAGGCTCTGGAAACACCATATATTTT. Translating gives CASSLAGTGSGNTIYF.

Only one count was recorded for this clone. Other DNA sequences in this sample translate to the same CDR3. This chain joins TRBV12-3 or TRBV12-4 and TRBJ2-7; no clear D gene. The CDR3 sequence is 12 residues long. V dropped 2 bases and J dropped 3 bases, with 5 bases sitting between them. CDR3 bases: TGTGCCAGCAGTTTACTAAGCTACGAGCAGTACTTC. Its protein is CASSLLSYEQYF.

The chain is built from TRBV11-2 and TRBJ2-5, with TRBD2 matching over 16 bases. V gave up 4 bases and J gave up 6 bases; unmatched junction bases: 8. The V gene's germline CDR1 is SGHAT and CDR2 FQNNGV. The CDR3 has 17 amino acids. CDR3: CASSWSGTSGRGKTQYF. DNA of the CDR3: TGTGCCAGCAGCTGGAGTGGGACTAGCGGGAGGGGAAAGACCCAGTACTTC.

This chain uses TRBV18 with TRBJ1-2; tentatively, D is TRBD1 (5 bases). This CDR3 is 14 amino acids long. Between the trimmed V and J ends, which lost 4 bases and 6 bases, there was a span of 15 bases. CDR1 KGHSH and CDR2 LQKENI come from the germline V gene. The CDR3 here is CASSQRQGGDGYTF. CDR3 DNA sequence: TGTGCCAGCTCACAACGGCAGGGAGGCGATGGCTACACCTTC.

For the CDR3, the DNA is TGTGCCAGCCGTCGACAGGGGGCTTCCTACGAGCAGTACTTC. Its protein is CASRRQGASYEQYF. The chain has TRBV27 and TRBJ2-7, with TRBD1 matching 10 bases. CDR3 size: 14 residues. V was pared by 8 bases and J by 1 base, with 5 bases of the junction left unmatched. The germline V gene encodes CDR1 MNHEY and CDR2 SMNVEV (reference sequence).

This chain links TRBV10-3 with TRBJ2-2; 9 bases agree with TRBD1. V was pared by 5 bases and J by 6 bases, with 10 bases of the junction left unmatched. The CDR3 consists of 16 residues. The germline gives CDR1 ENHRY, CDR2 SYGVKD. In nucleotides, the CDR3 is TGTGCCATCAGTACCGGGACAGGGCTTGGTCCCGGGGAGCTGTTTTTT. Translated, it gives CAISTGTGLGPGELFF.

The chain links TRBV6-4 to TRBJ1-1; TRBD1 might be the D (5 bases). This CDR3 contains 14 residues. CDR1 is MRHNA and CDR2 is SNTAGT in the germline V gene. Trimming took 6 bases from V and 7 from J, leaving 18 bases between them. In nucleotides, the CDR3 is TGTGCCAGCAGAGAAAAAACTTGGGGGGTTGAAGCTTTCTTT. Amino acid sequence: CASREKTWGVEAFF.

The chain is built from TRBV6-5 and TRBJ1-6, with 7 bases identical to TRBD1. Trimming at V came to 8 bases and at J to 8 bases, leaving 6 bases not matched to a gene. CDR1 MNHEY and CDR2 SVGAGI come from the germline V gene. The CDR3 consists of 13 residues. The DNA for the CDR3 is TGTGCCAGCTGGGACAGAGATCATTCACCCCTCCACTTT. Protein sequence: CASWDRDHSPLHF.

DNA for the CDR3: TGTGCCAGCAGTGAAAGAACAGGGGTAGGAAATCAGCCCCAGCATTTT. It encodes CASSERTGVGNQPQHF. The chain joins TRBV6-1 to TRBJ1-5; TRBD1 agrees at 7 bases. J lost 4 bases, V lost 2 bases, and 8 bases had no gene match. The CDR3 totals 16 residues. CDR1 is MNHNS and CDR2 is SASEGT in the germline V gene.

The chain links TRBV3-1 (or the pseudogene TRBV3-2) to TRBJ1-4; D perhaps matches TRBD1 (5 bases). This CDR3 is 17 amino acids long. The V gene's germline CDR1 is LGHDT and CDR2 YNNKEL (reference sequence). Trimming removed 1 base at V and 6 bases at J, with 18 bases between. The CDR3 DNA reads TGTGCCAGCAGCCAAGGACCCTTAGGGGCAGGTGATGAAAAACTGTTTTTT. It yields the protein CASSQGPLGAGDEKLFF.

This rearrangement joins TRBV5-1 to TRBJ2-1, with 12 bases aligning to TRBD2. Germline values: CDR1 SGHRS, CDR2 YFSETQ. Germline trimming cut 0 bases from V and 2 bases from J; bases unmatched to any gene: 3. This CDR3 contains 17 residues. CDR3 in amino acids: CASSLGWTSGAYNEQFF. As DNA, the CDR3 is TGCGCCAGCAGCTTGGGGTGGACTAGCGGGGCCTACAATGAGCAGTTCTTC. The whole variable domain, remainder taken from reference TRBV5-1 and TRBJ2-1, is KAGVTQTPRYLIKTRGQQVTLSCSPISGHRSVSWYQQTPGQGLQFLFEYFSETQRNKGNFPGRFSGRQFSNSRSEMNVSTLELGDSALYLCASSLGWTSGAYNEQFFGPGTRLTVL.

The chain joins TRBV3-1 (or the pseudogene TRBV3-2) to TRBJ2-3; D perhaps matches TRBD2 (5 bases). V gave up 2 bases and J gave up 3 bases, with 9 bases separating them. CDR3 length equals 14 residues. Looked up from germline, CDR1 is LGHDT and CDR2 is YNNKEL (reference sequence). The CDR3 loop reads CASSQLLETDTQYF. DNA for the CDR3: TGTGCCAGCAGCCAACTACTAGAAACAGATACGCAGTATTTT.

The chain uses TRBV6-6 and TRBJ1-6, with 9 bases aligning to TRBD1. J was trimmed by 7 bases and V by 6 bases; bases with no gene match: 7. This CDR3 is 15 amino acids long. The V gene's germline CDR1 is MNHNY and CDR2 SVGAGI (reference sequence). DNA of the CDR3: TGTGCCAGCAGAACCCGGGACAGGGCCAATTCACCCCTCCACTTT. It is translated as CASRTRDRANSPLHF.

The sample holds one count of this clone. The chain has TRBV7-9 and TRBJ2-2, with D perhaps matching TRBD1 (5 bases). With 1 base removed from V and 4 bases from J, the gap between germline ends came to 7 bases. The CDR3 contains 14 residues. The germline V gene encodes CDR1 SEHNR and CDR2 FQNEAQ (reference sequence). In DNA form, the CDR3 reads TGTGCCAGCAGCTTAGGGGGCCGCACCGGGGAGCTGTTTTTT. Translation gives CASSLGGRTGELFF.

The gene calls are TRBV6-5 and TRBJ1-5; a possible D gene is TRBD1 (5 bases). The CDR3 is made up of 15 amino acids. Trimming stripped 4 bases from V and 0 bases from J, with 10 bases between. Germline CDR1 is MNHEY and CDR2 is SVGAGI. The CDR3: CASSLTVYSNQPQHF. DNA for the CDR3: TGTGCCAGCAGTTTGACAGTATATAGCAATCAGCCCCAGCATTTT.

The V gene is TRBV10-3, the J gene TRBJ1-1, with 7 bases aligning to TRBD1. CDR3 size: 14 residues. Germline V gene data show CDR1 as ENHRY and CDR2 as SYGVKD. The junction had 6 bases not matched to a gene; V was cut back by 4 bases and J by 4 bases. The CDR3 loop reads CAISGTGQPTEAFF. The CDR3 region has the DNA TGTGCCATCAGTGGCACGGGACAGCCCACTGAAGCTTTCTTT.

The chain couples TRBV2 to TRBJ1-3, with 7 bases that match TRBD1. The V and J ends lost 8 bases and 8 bases, in that order; junction bases with no gene match: 15. This CDR3 has 15 amino acids. Germline loops: CDR1 SNHLY, CDR2 FYNNEI. In DNA form, the CDR3 reads TGTGCCAGCGGTAGAGAGAGACAGGGAGGAGACACCATATATTTT. This gives the protein CASGRERQGGDTIYF. Together with reference TRBV2 and TRBJ1-3, the CDR3 gives the full variable domain: EPEVTQTPSHQVTQMGQEVILRCVPISNHLYFYWYRQILGQKVEFLVSFYNNEISEKSEIFDDQFSVERPDGSNFTLKIRSTKLEDSAMYFCASGRERQGGDTIYFGEGSWLTVV.

This chain connects TRBV7-9 to TRBJ2-1; a weak D match, TRBD1 (5 bases). Trimming cost V 1 base and J 0 bases, with 13 bases left between them. The CDR3 sequence is 17 residues long. Germline assignment: CDR1 SEHNR and CDR2 FQNEAQ (reference sequence). The CDR3 is CASSLVDSQSSYNEQFF. The CDR3 bases are TGTGCCAGCAGCTTAGTAGACAGTCAGTCCTCCTACAATGAGCAGTTCTTC.

The chain employs TRBV6-4 and TRBJ2-6; D possibly corresponds to TRBD2 (6 bases). The ends were cut back, 0 bases at V and 2 bases at J, with 8 bases in the middle. Germline CDR1 reads MRHNA; CDR2 reads SNTAGT. CDR3 size: 16 residues. The CDR3, as DNA: TGTGCCAGCAGTGACTCGACGGGGGCTGGGGCCAACGTCCTGACTTTC. It codes for CASSDSTGAGANVLTF.

The CDR3 loop reads CASSQDRTAGNTIYF. The DNA for the CDR3 is TGTGCCAGCAGCCAAGACAGGACTGCTGGAAACACCATATATTTT. The rearrangement uses TRBV3-1 (or the pseudogene TRBV3-2) and TRBJ1-3; no firm D call. The germline gives CDR1 LGHDT, CDR2 YNNKEL (reference sequence). Trimming pared 0 bases from V and 2 bases from J, leaving 8 bases between. This CDR3 has 15 residues.

This clone was picked up a small number of times. This sequence joins TRBV7-9 and TRBJ2-7; D possibly corresponds to TRBD1 (6 bases). Germline CDR1 reads SEHNR; CDR2 reads FQNEAQ (reference sequence). V gave up 5 bases and J gave up 5 bases, with 16 bases separating them. The CDR3 totals 14 residues. CDR3: CASSGYREGHEQYF. The CDR3 region has the DNA TGTGCCAGCAGCGGTTACAGGGAAGGGCACGAGCAGTACTTC.

The chain carries TRBV19 and TRBJ2-1, with 11 bases fitting TRBD2. CDR3 size: 15 residues. Germline V gives CDR1 LNHDA, CDR2 SQIVND (reference sequence). Trimming at V came to 7 bases and at J to 6 bases, leaving 8 bases not matched to a gene. CDR3 in amino acids: CASKLFSGGANEQFF. For the CDR3, the DNA is TGTGCCAGTAAACTCTTTAGCGGGGGGGCCAATGAGCAGTTCTTC.

V gene TRBV5-5 combines with J gene TRBJ2-7; TRBD1 matches 11 bases. CDR3 length equals 16 residues. The germline CDR1 and CDR2 sequences are SGHKS and YYEKEE (reference sequence). V lost 4 bases, J lost 6 bases, and 12 bases stayed unmatched. The chain's CDR3 is CASSTDRGHFAREQYF. For the CDR3, the DNA is TGTGCCAGCAGCACGGACAGGGGGCATTTTGCGCGCGAGCAGTACTTC.

This chain links TRBV4-2 with TRBJ2-2, with 11 bases matching TRBD1. This CDR3 contains 15 residues. CDR1 is LGHNA, CDR2 YNFKEQ, per germline. J lost 6 bases, V lost 4 bases, and 4 bases had no gene match. CDR3 sequence: CASSRPGQGAGELFF. The CDR3 region has the DNA TGTGCCAGCAGCCGGCCGGGACAGGGGGCCGGGGAGCTGTTTTTT.

The chain recombines TRBV28 with TRBJ1-4; the D is unclear. The V end was cut by 5 bases, the J end by 15 bases, with 16 bases between. This CDR3 region has 12 residues. CDR1 and CDR2 (germline): MDHEN, SYDVKM. CDR3 in DNA: TGTGCCAGCAGTCTGACTCCCTCTAAGTTGTTTTTT. Translation: CASSLTPSKLFF. Combining the CDR3 with reference TRBV28 and TRBJ1-4 gives the whole variable domain DVKVTQSSRYLVKRTGEKVFLECVQDMDHENMFWYRQDPGLGLRLIYFSYDVKMKEKGDIPEGYSVSREKKERFSLILESASTNQTSMYLCASSLTPSKLFFGSGTQLSVL.